A single sample gave rise to the 26 T cell receptor beta chains below, sequenced in a study of cytomegalovirus exposure and HLA in healthy donors. Here immunoSEQ multiplex PCR was the method, and the copy in TCRdb shows in-frame clones only, minus some. The repertoire holds 200,000 to 250,000 clones, with more than 75% as singletons. The sample comprised PBMCs. These receptors were obtained from a woman aged 18-29 years in good health and CMV-seropositive.

This clone was counted only a few times. V is TRBV6-1 and J is TRBJ2-1; the D gene is possibly TRBD2 (6 bases). V gave up 1 base and J gave up 0 bases, with 19 bases separating them. CDR1 MNHNS and CDR2 SASEGT come from the germline V gene. The CDR3 has 19 residues. For the CDR3, the DNA is TGTGCCAGCAGTGAAGAGATCCCTCTAGCGCAGAGCTCCTACAATGAGCAGTTCTTC. Translating gives CASSEEIPLAQSSYNEQFF.

The J gene is TRBJ1-2, the V gene TRBV6-5; the D gene is possibly TRBD1 (6 bases). Trimming took off 4 bases at V and 4 bases at J, with 10 bases between the two ends. Per germline, CDR1 MNHEY and CDR2 SVGAGI. The CDR3 runs 13 residues. Here the CDR3 reads CASSWTASYGYTF. The CDR3 DNA reads TGTGCCAGCAGTTGGACAGCCTCCTATGGCTACACCTTC.

The rearrangement links TRBV28 to TRBJ1-4, with TRBD1 identical over 9 bases. The CDR3 consists of 16 residues. Losses at the gene ends were 5 bases for V and 4 bases for J; bases not matched to a gene: 8. The germline V gene has CDR1 MDHEN and CDR2 SYDVKM. CDR3 sequence: CASSRPGTGSNEKLFF. The CDR3 bases are TGTGCCAGCAGTCGCCCGGGGACAGGGAGTAATGAAAAACTGTTTTTT.

The genes are TRBV30 and TRBJ2-7, with 11 bases fitting TRBD1. Trimming took 3 bases from V and 0 from J; bases not matched to a gene: 4. Per the germline V gene, CDR1 is GTSNPN and CDR2 is SVGIG (reference sequence). This CDR3 has 15 amino acids. The CDR3 coding sequence is TGTGCCTGGAGCCCTGGGACAGGGGGCTCCTACGAGCAGTACTTC. Residues: CAWSPGTGGSYEQYF. The whole variable domain, filled in from reference TRBV30 and TRBJ2-7, reads SQTIHQWPATLVQPVGSPLSLECTVEGTSNPNLYWYRQAAGRGLQLLFYSVGIGQISSEVPQNLSASRPQDRQFILSSKKLLLSDSGFYLCAWSPGTGGSYEQYFGPGTRLTVT.

The sample holds many counts of this clone. The genes are TRBV23-1 and TRBJ2-1; D perhaps matches TRBD1 (5 bases). TRBV23-1 is an open reading frame whose function is uncertain. This CDR3 has 15 residues. Trimming pared 0 bases from V and 4 bases from J, leaving 10 bases between. Here the CDR3 reads CASSQSWTIYNEQFF. For the CDR3, the DNA is TGCGCCAGCAGTCAATCGTGGACAATATACAATGAGCAGTTCTTC.

The chain is built from TRBV6-1 and TRBJ2-2, with D perhaps TRBD2 (6 bases). Germline CDR1 MNHNS, CDR2 SASEGT. V lost 10 bases, J lost 4 bases, and 16 bases lay in between. This CDR3 contains 14 residues. The CDR3 spells CATPSGGITGELFF. CDR3 DNA: TGTGCCACCCCCTCCGGGGGTATCACCGGGGAGCTGTTTTTT.

With regard to this clone: One end of the junction varies from germline; a read error may be responsible. The chain combines TRBV5-1 with TRBJ2-7; 7 bases are shared with TRBD1. The V gene's germline CDR1 is SGHRS and CDR2 YFSETQ. The CDR3 sequence is 14 residues long. The chain's CDR3 is CASSLVETGYGQYF. In nucleotides, the CDR3 is TGCGCCAGCAGCTTGGTTGAGACAGGGTACGGGCAGTACTTC.

The V gene is TRBV11-2, the J gene TRBJ2-1, with 7 bases fitting TRBD1. This CDR3 spans 14 amino acids. Germline V gene data show CDR1 as SGHAT and CDR2 as FQNNGV. Trimming removed 3 bases from V and 9 bases from J; junction bases left unmatched: 8. The DNA of the CDR3 is TGTGCCAGCAGCTTGACAGGGAATGTGCTTGAGCAGTTCTTC. The encoded protein is CASSLTGNVLEQFF.

This rearrangement joins TRBV27 to TRBJ2-7; tentatively, D is TRBD2 (6 bases). With 0 bases removed from V and 4 bases from J, the gap between germline ends came to 16 bases. Germline CDR1 is MNHEY and CDR2 is SMNVEV (reference sequence). The CDR3 is made up of 16 amino acids. CDR3 amino acids: CASSLSMSRDSYEQYF. Written as DNA, the CDR3 is TGTGCCAGCAGTTTATCCATGAGCCGGGACTCTTACGAGCAGTACTTC.

The chain employs TRBV5-1 and TRBJ1-5; 8 bases match TRBD1. The CDR3 is made up of 15 amino acids. Germline-derived CDR1 and CDR2 are SGHRS and YFSETQ. V was pared by 3 bases and J by 4 bases, with 6 bases of the junction left unmatched. CDR3 coding DNA: TGCGCCAGCAGCTGGGGGACAGGCAGAAATCAGCCCCAGCATTTT. Encoded protein: CASSWGTGRNQPQHF.

V usage is TRBV27 and J usage is TRBJ2-7, with 8 positions matching TRBD2. CDR3 length: 14 amino acids. J lost 6 bases, V lost 2 bases, and 6 bases had no gene match. Per the germline V gene, CDR1 is MNHEY and CDR2 is SMNVEV (reference sequence). In nucleotides, the CDR3 is TGTGCCAGCAGTTTAAGCGGGAGTACGACCGAGCAGTACTTC. Its protein product is CASSLSGSTTEQYF.

The V gene is TRBV6-1, the J gene TRBJ1-1; TRBD1 might be the D (6 bases). V lost 9 bases to trimming and J lost 1 base, with 12 bases between them. Germline CDR1 and CDR2: MNHNS and SASEGT. There are 13 residues in the CDR3. CDR3 region: CASGGQTNTEAFF. For the CDR3, the DNA is TGTGCCAGTGGGGGACAAACGAACACTGAAGCTTTCTTT.

In the case of this clone: Other DNA sequences from this sample encode an identical CDR3 as well. This rearrangement joins TRBV6-5 to TRBJ2-3; maybe TRBD2 (6 bases). CDR3 length equals 12 residues. V was clipped by 5 bases and J by 3 bases, with 6 bases between them. Germline V lookup: CDR1 MNHEY, CDR2 SVGAGI. CDR3 coding DNA: TGTGCCAGCAGTCGGGGGACAGATACGCAGTATTTT. Translation: CASSRGTDTQYF.

The chain couples TRBV19 to TRBJ1-1; weak D call: TRBD1 (5 bases). Germline loops: CDR1 LNHDA, CDR2 SQIVND (reference sequence). The CDR3 consists of 14 residues. V dropped 4 bases and J dropped 0 bases, with 9 bases sitting between them. Written as DNA, the CDR3 is TGTGCCAGTAGTACGACAGCCATGAACACTGAAGCTTTCTTT. Translation gives CASSTTAMNTEAFF.

This clone was detected a few times. This chain connects TRBV19 to TRBJ2-5; 13 bases map to TRBD2. This CDR3 comprises 14 residues. CDR1 LNHDA and CDR2 SQIVND come from the germline V gene (reference sequence). The junction had 3 bases not matched to a gene; V was cut back by 6 bases and J by 5 bases. The CDR3 reads CASSRTSGSETQYF. CDR3 in DNA: TGTGCCAGTAGCCGGACTAGCGGGAGTGAGACCCAGTACTTC.

The chain employs TRBV6-5 and TRBJ1-1; D not resolved. Trimming removed 10 bases from V and 1 base from J, with 13 bases in between. Germline V gene sequence: CDR1 MNHEY, CDR2 SVGAGI. The CDR3 contains 13 residues. For the CDR3, the DNA is TGTGCCACCAGACGGTCGGGGAACACTGAAGCTTTCTTT. As protein: CATRRSGNTEAFF.

This clone was counted a few times. The V and J genes are TRBV29-1 and TRBJ1-1; D perhaps matches TRBD1 (5 bases). Per the germline V gene, CDR1 is SQVTM and CDR2 is ANQGSEA. The CDR3 has 12 residues. The ends were cut back, 3 bases at V and 6 bases at J, with 11 bases in the middle. DNA of the CDR3: TGCAGCGTTGAGATCCAGGGTCCTGAAGCTTTCTTT. This translates into CSVEIQGPEAFF.

This chain uses TRBV6-5 with TRBJ2-7; D uncertain. CDR3 length: 14 amino acids. CDR1 MNHEY and CDR2 SVGAGI come from the germline V gene. V was shortened by 5 bases and J by 2 bases, with 13 bases between the two germline ends. The CDR3 protein is CASSPSDLAYEQYF. In nucleotides, the CDR3 is TGTGCCAGCAGTCCCTCAGACTTGGCCTACGAGCAGTACTTC.

The chain uses TRBV15 and TRBJ1-1; TRBD1 aligns across 8 bases. The germline CDR1 and CDR2 sequences are LNHNV and YYDKDF (reference sequence). J lost 4 bases, V lost 3 bases, and 10 bases had no gene match. The length of the CDR3 is 16 residues. The CDR3 sequence: CATSSEGNRGGTEAFF. In nucleotides, the CDR3 is TGTGCCACCAGCAGTGAGGGGAACAGGGGGGGCACTGAAGCTTTCTTT.

Written as DNA, the CDR3 is TGTGCCAGCACCATAAAGGGGGCTTTTAATGAAAAACTGTTTTTT. Protein product: CASTIKGAFNEKLFF. V is TRBV21-1 and J is TRBJ1-4; the D call of TRBD1 is as the table states it, not checked on the DNA. TRBV21-1 is recorded as a pseudogene. There are 15 residues in the CDR3.

The chain recombines TRBV9 with TRBJ1-1; possible D gene TRBD1, 6 bases. V was trimmed by 0 bases and J by 8 bases, leaving 14 bases between them. The CDR3 is 14 residues long. The V gene's germline CDR1 is SGDLS and CDR2 YYNGEE. The CDR3 DNA reads TGTGCCAGCAGCGTAGTGTCTTTGGACAGCGAAGCTTTCTTT. Protein product: CASSVVSLDSEAFF.

The chain combines TRBV6-1 with TRBJ2-7; the match to TRBD1 covers 11 bases. V was clipped by 4 bases and J by 5 bases; unmatched bases: 4. Germline loops: CDR1 MNHNS, CDR2 SASEGT. This CDR3 contains 14 residues. Here the CDR3 reads CASSGGTGGDEQYF. The CDR3 nucleotides are TGTGCCAGCAGTGGAGGGACAGGGGGTGACGAGCAGTACTTC.

The table lists this clone with a count of one. This rearrangement joins TRBV6-1 to TRBJ1-4; D perhaps matches TRBD1 (6 bases). The CDR3 runs 14 residues. From germline, CDR1 is MNHNS and CDR2 SASEGT. Trimming cost V 7 bases and J 7 bases, with 16 bases left between them. The CDR3 protein is CASTLTGYGEKLFF. CDR3 DNA sequence: TGTGCCAGCACCCTTACAGGGTACGGTGAAAAACTGTTTTTT.

The V call is TRBV18, the J call TRBJ1-5; 7 nucleotides agree with TRBD1. The CDR3 length is 13 residues. CDR1 and CDR2 from the germline V gene are KGHSH and LQKENI. J was trimmed by 4 bases and V by 6 bases; bases with no gene match: 3. CDR3 bases: TGTGCCAGCTCTCAACAGGGGAATCAGCCCCAGCATTTT. Residues: CASSQQGNQPQHF.

V is TRBV6-1 and J is TRBJ1-5; D uncertain. Germline values: CDR1 MNHNS, CDR2 SASEGT. This CDR3 is 13 amino acids long. V shed 8 bases and J shed 7 bases, with 15 bases lying between them. DNA for the CDR3: TGTGCCAGCTCAGATGTTGCCAGGCAGCCCCAGCATTTT. It specifies CASSDVARQPQHF.

The chain uses TRBV21-1 and TRBJ2-5; the table calls TRBD1, which could not be checked here. TRBV21-1 is listed as a pseudogene. This CDR3 is 12 amino acids long. The CDR3 loop reads CASSKGGGTQYF. The DNA of the CDR3 is TGTGCCAGCAGCAAAGGAGGGGGGACCCAGTACTTC.